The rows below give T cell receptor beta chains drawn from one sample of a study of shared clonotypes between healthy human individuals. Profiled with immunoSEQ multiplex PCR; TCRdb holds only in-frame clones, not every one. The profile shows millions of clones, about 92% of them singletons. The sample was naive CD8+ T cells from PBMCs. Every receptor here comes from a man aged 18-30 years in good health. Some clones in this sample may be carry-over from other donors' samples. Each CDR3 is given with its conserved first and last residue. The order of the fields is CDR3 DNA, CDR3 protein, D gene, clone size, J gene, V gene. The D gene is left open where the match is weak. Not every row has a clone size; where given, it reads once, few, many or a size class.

TGTGCCAGCACCGGAGACAGGGGCCCTGGCGAGCAGTACTTC CASTGDRGPGEQYF TRBD1 NA TRBJ2-7 TRBV11-2
TGTGCCAGCAGTGTCCGGGCCCCCGGGGAGACCCAGTACTTC CASSVRAPGETQYF NA NA TRBJ2-5 TRBV27
TGTGCCAGCAGCGTCACAGGGGGCGCTTCCGGGGAGCTGTTTTTT CASSVTGGASGELFF TRBD1 NA TRBJ2-2 TRBV9
TGTGCCAGCAGGCAAAGGGACACCTACTACGAGCAGTACTTC CASRQRDTYYEQYF NA NA TRBJ2-7 TRBV28
TGTGCCAGCAGGACCGGCGGCTCCTACGAGCAGTACTTC CASRTGGSYEQYF NA NA TRBJ2-7 TRBV27
TGTGCCAGCAGTTTTAGGGACAGGGCATATCAGCCCCAGCATTTT CASSFRDRAYQPQHF TRBD1 NA TRBJ1-5 TRBV28
TGTGCCAGCAGCAAGCCAGGACCTGACTACGAGCAGTACTTC CASSKPGPDYEQYF NA NA TRBJ2-7 TRBV21-1
TGTGCCAGCAGTTTAGGGGTAGCGGGTATAAATGAGCAGTTCTTC CASSLGVAGINEQFF TRBD2 NA TRBJ2-1 TRBV27
TGTGCCAGCAGCCCGGAGGACAGCCCTCGGGAGCAGTACTTC CASSPEDSPREQYF NA NA TRBJ2-7 TRBV9
TGTGCCAGCAGCAAAGGGTGTGATACGCAGTATTTT CASSKGCDTQYF NA NA TRBJ2-3 TRBV21-1
TGTGCCAGCAGTACCTCCCCCACAGGGCTGAACACTGAAGCTTTCTTT CASSTSPTGLNTEAFF NA once TRBJ1-1 TRBV28
TGTGCCAGCAACAGAGTTTATGAAAAACTGTTTTTT CASNRVYEKLFF NA NA TRBJ1-4 TRBV28